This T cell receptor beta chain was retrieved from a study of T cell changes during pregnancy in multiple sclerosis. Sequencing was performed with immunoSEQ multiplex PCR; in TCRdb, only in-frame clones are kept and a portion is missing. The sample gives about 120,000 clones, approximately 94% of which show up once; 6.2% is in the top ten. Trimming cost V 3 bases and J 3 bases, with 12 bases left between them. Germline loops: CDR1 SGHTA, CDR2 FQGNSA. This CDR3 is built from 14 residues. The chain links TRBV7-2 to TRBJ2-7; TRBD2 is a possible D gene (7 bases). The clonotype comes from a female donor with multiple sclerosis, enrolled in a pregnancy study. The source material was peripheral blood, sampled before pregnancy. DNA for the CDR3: TGTGCCAGCAGCTTGGGGGGGGCGAGCTACGAGCAGTACTTC. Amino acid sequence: CASSLGGASYEQYF.